This T cell receptor (beta chain) was sequenced during a study of synovial regulatory T cells in juvenile arthritis (dated by TCRdb to between 2014 and 2016). With respect to the entire study: Of the sequenced patients, roughly 6 received methotrexate, one received methotrexate plus infliximab, three were therapy-naive, and one had no treatment information. TCR repertoire comparisons included Treg and Teff subsets from fewer than 12 JIA patients with active disease. Effector T cell subsets from the study cohort were also sequenced for comparisons, but the Treg dataset by itself includes only blood Treg cells and synovial fluid Treg cells. The study compared TCRbeta CDR3 repertoires of blood iaTreg cells, other blood Treg cells and synovial fluid Treg cells from matched patient samples. What the study reported, not specific to this receptor: TCR diversity was lower in blood iaTreg cells than in other blood Treg cells, which is consistent with antigen-driven expansion. Across patients, iaTreg TCR repertoires were largely private, and these iaTreg repertoires partially overlapped with synovial Teff and blood CPL repertoires. Synovial Treg cells shared more CDR3 sequences with iaTreg cells than with other blood Treg cells, and Chao-Jaccard similarity confirmed that synovial Treg cells were more closely related to iaTreg cells.

HLA-DR+ Treg cells were designated as iaTreg cells, which were found to be more frequent in NO ID than ID patients at Tend and were hypothesised to expand during inflammation. TCR repertoires were obtained from approximately eleven juvenile idiopathic arthritis patients with active disease who had not reached inactive disease, of whom 3 were polyarticular and 8 were oligoarticular. A median age of approximately 10 years (range about 2.4-25) and a median disease duration of approximately 7 years (range 0.2-19.1) were recorded for the TCR-sequenced patients. The samples for TCR repertoire analysis were obtained at two Italian centres. Peripheral blood mononuclear cells were separated using a Histopaque-1077 density gradient and frozen in about 90% FCS with around 10% DMSO. Library method: the immunoSEQ multiplex PCR assay. Adaptive Biotechnologies carried out the TCRbeta CDR3 sequencing. Per the authors' processing: To assess repertoire similarity, the researchers used the Chao-modified Jaccard index along with median clonotype overlap taken from 200 random subsamples at equal sample size. The similarity analyses were run on either productive nucleotide sequences or amino acid sequences translated in silico. Repertoires were compared using hierarchical clustering with single linkage and t-SNE, both based on Chao-modified Jaccard distances. Repertoire diversity was quantified with the Renyi index, after sample size normalisation, across a range of alpha values. Imported from immuneACCESS, the table was reduced by TCRdb to in-frame sequences with V and J called. These copies leave out some clones; in studies compared against another copy, an unresolved V gene accounts for under half, and the cause of the remainder is not known. D and trimming come from the DNA, and the V and J calls and clone size come from that table. The table for this sample lists 8,500 to 10,000 clones. The ten largest clones take up about 1.5% of the sample.

As concerns this clone: It has no known antigen specificity.

From a lookup of the germline V gene, CDR1 and CDR2 are MDHEN and SYDVKM. CDR3 length: 10 amino acids, cysteine to phenylalanine. Nucleotide data are not available. The specimen was Treg cells from blood. The sample's cell subset or site label is to be understood as: HLA-DR+ inflammation-associated blood Treg cells. Recombination connected TRBV28 to TRBJ1-2. This TCR derives from a donor between 2 and 29 years old with juvenile idiopathic arthritis. The CDR3: CASSSDGYTF.